The present T cell receptor beta chain was sequenced within a study of OX40 agonist ivuxolimab in advanced cancers. Study summary: Patients received ivuxolimab, an agonistic anti-OX40 (CD134) antibody. Patients were treated with intravenous ivuxolimab, dosed at 0.01 to 10 mg/kg and infused every 2 weeks.

Method: immunoSEQ multiplex PCR; TCRdb's copy keeps in-frame clones and lacks some. The sample has 70,000 to 75,000 clones; 80% to 90% are singletons. The V gene lost 9 bases and the J gene lost 0 bases, with 16 bases spanning the gap. This CDR3 spans 15 amino acids. From germline, CDR1 is SNHLY and CDR2 FYNNEI. General study points: At 0.1 to 3.0 mg/kg, clonal expansion of CD4+ and CD8+ blood T cells had occurred by week 6. Among T cells, CD8+ cells averaged more expanded clones than CD4+ cells.

About this clone itself: No antigen is known for it.

The V call is TRBV2, the J call TRBJ2-3; D is possibly TRBD2 (6 bases). This clonotype was sampled from an adult with an advanced solid tumor such as melanoma, head and neck, liver or kidney cancer. Sequences were derived from CD4+ or CD8+ T cells sorted from blood, sampled in a trial of the OX40 agonist ivuxolimab. For the CDR3, the DNA is TGTGCCAGTGATGGGCGGGAACTAAGCACAGATACGCAGTATTTT. Translated: CASDGRELSTDTQYF.